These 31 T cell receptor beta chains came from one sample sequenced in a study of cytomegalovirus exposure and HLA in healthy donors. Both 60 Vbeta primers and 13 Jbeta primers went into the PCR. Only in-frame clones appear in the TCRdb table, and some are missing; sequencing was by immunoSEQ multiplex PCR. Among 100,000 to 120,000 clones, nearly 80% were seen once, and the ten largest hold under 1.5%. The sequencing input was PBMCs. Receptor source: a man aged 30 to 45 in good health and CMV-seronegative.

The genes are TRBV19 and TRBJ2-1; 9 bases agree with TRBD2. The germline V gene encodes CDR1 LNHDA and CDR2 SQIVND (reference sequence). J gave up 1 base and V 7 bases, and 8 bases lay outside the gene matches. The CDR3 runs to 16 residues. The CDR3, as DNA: TGTGCCAGTACCCCTCGGCGGGGGGGGTCCTACAATGAGCAGTTCTTC. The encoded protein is CASTPRRGGSYNEQFF.

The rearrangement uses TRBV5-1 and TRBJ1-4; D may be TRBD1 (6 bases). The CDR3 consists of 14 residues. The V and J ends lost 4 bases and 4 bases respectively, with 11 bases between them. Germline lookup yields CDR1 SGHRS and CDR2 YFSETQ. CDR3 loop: CASSRTEYNEKLFF. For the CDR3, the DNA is TGCGCCAGCAGCCGGACAGAATATAATGAAAAACTGTTTTTT.

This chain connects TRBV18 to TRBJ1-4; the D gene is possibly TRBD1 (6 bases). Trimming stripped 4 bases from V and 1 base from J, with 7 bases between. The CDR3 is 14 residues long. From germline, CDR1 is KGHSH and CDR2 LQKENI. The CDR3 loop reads CASSQGVTNEKLFF. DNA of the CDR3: TGTGCCAGCTCACAGGGGGTAACTAATGAAAAACTGTTTTTT.

The CDR3 spells CASSAFGTSDEQYF. CDR3 bases: TGCGCCAGCAGTGCGTTCGGGACTAGCGACGAGCAGTACTTC. This sequence joins TRBV10-1 and TRBJ2-7; 10 bases match TRBD2. Germline trimming cut 4 bases from V and 5 bases from J; bases unmatched to any gene: 5. The CDR3 runs to 14 residues. In germline, CDR1 is WNHNN, CDR2 SYGVQD (reference sequence).

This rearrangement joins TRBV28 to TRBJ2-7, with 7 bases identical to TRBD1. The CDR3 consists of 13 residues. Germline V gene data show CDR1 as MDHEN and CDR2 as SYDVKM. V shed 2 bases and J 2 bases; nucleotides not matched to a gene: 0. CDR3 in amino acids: CASSLDRAYEQYF. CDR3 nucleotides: TGTGCCAGCAGTTTAGACAGGGCCTACGAGCAGTACTTC.

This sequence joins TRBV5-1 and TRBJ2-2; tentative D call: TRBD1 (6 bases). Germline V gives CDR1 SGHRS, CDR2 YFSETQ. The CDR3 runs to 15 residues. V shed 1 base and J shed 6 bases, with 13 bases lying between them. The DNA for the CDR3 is TGCGCCAGCAGCTTGTCCCAGGGGTGGGCCGGGGAGCTGTTTTTT. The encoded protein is CASSLSQGWAGELFF.

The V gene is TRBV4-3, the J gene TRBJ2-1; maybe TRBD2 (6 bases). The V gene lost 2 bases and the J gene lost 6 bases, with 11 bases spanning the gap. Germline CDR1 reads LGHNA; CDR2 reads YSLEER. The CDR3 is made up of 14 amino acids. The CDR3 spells CASSQHGGSNEQFF. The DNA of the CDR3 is TGCGCCAGCAGCCAACATGGGGGGTCCAATGAGCAGTTCTTC.

CDR3 nucleotides: TGTGCCAGCAGGCAAGGGACAGCCACCTACGAGCAGTACTTC. This translates into CASRQGTATYEQYF. This chain uses TRBV28 with TRBJ2-7; TRBD1 agrees at 7 bases. Germline V gene sequence: CDR1 MDHEN, CDR2 SYDVKM. The V gene end was trimmed by 6 bases and the J gene end by 2 bases; junction bases not matched to a gene: 7. There are 14 residues in the CDR3.

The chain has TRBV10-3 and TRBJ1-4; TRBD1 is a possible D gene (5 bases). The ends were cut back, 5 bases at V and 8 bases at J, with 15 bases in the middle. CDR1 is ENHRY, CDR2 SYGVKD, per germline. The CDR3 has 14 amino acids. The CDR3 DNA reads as TGTGCCATCAGTCCCTCGGGGGTGGGGGAAAAACTGTTTTTT. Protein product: CAISPSGVGEKLFF.

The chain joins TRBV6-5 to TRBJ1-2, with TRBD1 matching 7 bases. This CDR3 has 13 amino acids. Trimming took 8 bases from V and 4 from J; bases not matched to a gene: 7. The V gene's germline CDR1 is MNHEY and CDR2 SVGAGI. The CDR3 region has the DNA TGTGCCAGCGGAACAGGGGCCGGCTATGGCTACACCTTC. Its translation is CASGTGAGYGYTF.

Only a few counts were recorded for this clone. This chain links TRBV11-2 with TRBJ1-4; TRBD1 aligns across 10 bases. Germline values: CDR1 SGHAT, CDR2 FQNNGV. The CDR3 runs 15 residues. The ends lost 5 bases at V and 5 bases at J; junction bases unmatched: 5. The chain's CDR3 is CASSVRTGGNEKLFF. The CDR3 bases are TGTGCCAGCAGCGTCCGGACAGGGGGAAATGAAAAACTGTTTTTT.

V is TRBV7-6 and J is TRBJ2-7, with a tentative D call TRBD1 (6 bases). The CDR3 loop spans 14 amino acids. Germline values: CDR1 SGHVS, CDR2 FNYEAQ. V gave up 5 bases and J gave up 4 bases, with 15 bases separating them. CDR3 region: CASSERTDLYEQYF. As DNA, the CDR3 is TGTGCCAGCAGCGAGAGGACAGATCTATACGAGCAGTACTTC.

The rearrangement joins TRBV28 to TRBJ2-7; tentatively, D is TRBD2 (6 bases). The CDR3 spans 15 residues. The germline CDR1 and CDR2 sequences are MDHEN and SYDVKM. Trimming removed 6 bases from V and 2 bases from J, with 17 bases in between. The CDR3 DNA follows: TGTGCCAGCAGAATTGGGGGGACTGGGACCTACGAGCAGTACTTC. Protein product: CASRIGGTGTYEQYF. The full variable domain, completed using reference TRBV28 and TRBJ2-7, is DVKVTQSSRYLVKRTGEKVFLECVQDMDHENMFWYRQDPGLGLRLIYFSYDVKMKEKGDIPEGYSVSREKKERFSLILESASTNQTSMYLCASRIGGTGTYEQYFGPGTRLTVT.

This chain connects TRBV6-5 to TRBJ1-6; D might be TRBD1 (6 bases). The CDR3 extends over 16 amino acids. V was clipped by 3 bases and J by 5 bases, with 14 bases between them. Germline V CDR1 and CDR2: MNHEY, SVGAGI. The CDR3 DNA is TGTGCCAGCAGTTATGGGCAGGGGTCCCATAATTCACCCCTCCACTTT. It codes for CASSYGQGSHNSPLHF.

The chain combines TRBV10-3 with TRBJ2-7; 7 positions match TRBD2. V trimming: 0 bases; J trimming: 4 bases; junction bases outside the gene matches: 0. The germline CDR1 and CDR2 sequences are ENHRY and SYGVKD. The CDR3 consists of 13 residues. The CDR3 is CAISESGGYEQYF. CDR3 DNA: TGTGCCATCAGTGAGTCCGGGGGGTACGAGCAGTACTTC.

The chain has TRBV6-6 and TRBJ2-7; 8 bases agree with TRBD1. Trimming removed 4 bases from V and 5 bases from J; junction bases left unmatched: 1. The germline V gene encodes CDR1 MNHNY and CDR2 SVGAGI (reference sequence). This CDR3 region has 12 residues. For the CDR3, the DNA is TGTGCCAGCAGTTCAGGGGGCGACGAGCAGTACTTC. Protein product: CASSSGGDEQYF.

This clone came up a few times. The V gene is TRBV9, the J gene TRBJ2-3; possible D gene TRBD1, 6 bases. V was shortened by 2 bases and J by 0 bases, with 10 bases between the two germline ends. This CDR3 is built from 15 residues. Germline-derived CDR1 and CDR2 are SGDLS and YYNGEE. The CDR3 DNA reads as TGTGCCAGCAGCGTTAACAGGGAAAGCACAGATACGCAGTATTTT. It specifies CASSVNRESTDTQYF.

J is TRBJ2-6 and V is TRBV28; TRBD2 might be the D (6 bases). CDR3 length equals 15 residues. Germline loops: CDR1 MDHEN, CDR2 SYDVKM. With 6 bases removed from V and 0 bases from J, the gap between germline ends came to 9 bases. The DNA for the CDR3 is TGTGCCAGCAGCGGGGGAGGCTCTGGGGCCAACGTCCTGACTTTC. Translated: CASSGGGSGANVLTF.

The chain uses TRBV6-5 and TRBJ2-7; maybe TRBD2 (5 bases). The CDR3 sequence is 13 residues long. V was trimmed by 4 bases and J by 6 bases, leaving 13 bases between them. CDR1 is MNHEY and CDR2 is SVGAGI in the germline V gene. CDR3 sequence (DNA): TGTGCCAGCAGTTCCCAGGCGGGCCTCGAGCAGTACTTC. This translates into CASSSQAGLEQYF.

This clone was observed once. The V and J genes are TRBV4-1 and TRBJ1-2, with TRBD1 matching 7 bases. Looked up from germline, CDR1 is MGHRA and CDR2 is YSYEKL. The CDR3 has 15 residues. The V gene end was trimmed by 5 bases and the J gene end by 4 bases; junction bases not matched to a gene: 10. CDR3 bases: TGCGCCAGCAGCGGCCGGGACAGCCTTTCCTATGGCTACACCTTC. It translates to CASSGRDSLSYGYTF.

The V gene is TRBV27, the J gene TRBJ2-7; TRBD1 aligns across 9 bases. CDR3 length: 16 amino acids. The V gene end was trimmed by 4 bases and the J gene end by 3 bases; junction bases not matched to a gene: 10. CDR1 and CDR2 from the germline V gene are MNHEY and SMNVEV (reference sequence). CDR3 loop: CASSSSTGGVGYEQYF. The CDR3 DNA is TGTGCCAGCAGTTCTAGCACAGGGGGCGTTGGCTACGAGCAGTACTTC.

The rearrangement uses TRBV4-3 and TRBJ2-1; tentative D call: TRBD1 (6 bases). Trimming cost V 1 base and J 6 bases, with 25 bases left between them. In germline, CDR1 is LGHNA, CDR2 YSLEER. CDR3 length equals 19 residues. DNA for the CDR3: TGCGCCAGCAGCCAAGTTTTCGGGGACACAAAACGTGCGGGCAATGAGCAGTTCTTC. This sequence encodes CASSQVFGDTKRAGNEQFF.

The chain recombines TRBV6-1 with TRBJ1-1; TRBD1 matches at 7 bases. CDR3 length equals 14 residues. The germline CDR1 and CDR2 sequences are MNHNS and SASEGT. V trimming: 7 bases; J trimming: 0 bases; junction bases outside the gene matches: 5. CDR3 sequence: CASIKDRVNTEAFF. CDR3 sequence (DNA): TGTGCCAGCATTAAAGACAGGGTGAACACTGAAGCTTTCTTT.

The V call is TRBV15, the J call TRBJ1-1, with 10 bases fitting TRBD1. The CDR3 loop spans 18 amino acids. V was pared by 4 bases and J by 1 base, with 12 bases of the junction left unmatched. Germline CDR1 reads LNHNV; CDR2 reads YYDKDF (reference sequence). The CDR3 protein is CATSTAGTGVSENTEAFF. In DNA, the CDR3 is TGTGCCACCAGCACCGCCGGGACAGGGGTTTCAGAGAACACTGAAGCTTTCTTT.

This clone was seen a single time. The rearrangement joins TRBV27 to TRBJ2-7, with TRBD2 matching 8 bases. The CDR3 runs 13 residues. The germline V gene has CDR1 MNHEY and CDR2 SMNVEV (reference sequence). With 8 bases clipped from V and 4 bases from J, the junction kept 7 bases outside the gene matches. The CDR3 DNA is TGTGCCAGCTCGGGGGGGCAAACATACGAGCAGTACTTC. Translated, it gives CASSGGQTYEQYF.

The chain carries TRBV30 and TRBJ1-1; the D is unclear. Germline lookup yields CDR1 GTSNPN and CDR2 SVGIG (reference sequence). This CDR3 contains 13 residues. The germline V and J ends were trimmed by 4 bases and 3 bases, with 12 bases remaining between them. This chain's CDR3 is CAWNRGRDTEAFF. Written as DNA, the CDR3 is TGTGCCTGGAATCGGGGTCGCGACACTGAAGCTTTCTTT.

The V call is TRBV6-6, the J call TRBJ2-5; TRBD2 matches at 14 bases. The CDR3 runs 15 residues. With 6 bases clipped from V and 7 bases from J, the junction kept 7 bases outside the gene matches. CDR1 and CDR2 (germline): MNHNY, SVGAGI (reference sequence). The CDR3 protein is CASSATSGGAGTQYF. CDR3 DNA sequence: TGTGCCAGCAGCGCGACTAGCGGGGGGGCCGGGACCCAGTACTTC.

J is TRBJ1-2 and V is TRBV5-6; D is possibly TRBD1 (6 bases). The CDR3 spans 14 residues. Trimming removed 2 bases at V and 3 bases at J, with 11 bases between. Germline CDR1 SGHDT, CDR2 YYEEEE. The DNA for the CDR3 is TGTGCCAGCAGCTTACAGGGACCAGACTATGGCTACACCTTC. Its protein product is CASSLQGPDYGYTF.

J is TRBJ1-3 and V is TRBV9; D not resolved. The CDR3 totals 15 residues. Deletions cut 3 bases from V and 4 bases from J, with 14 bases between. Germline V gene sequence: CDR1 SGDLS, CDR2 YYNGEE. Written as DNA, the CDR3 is TGTGCCAGCAGCGCAACTACGGGTGGCGGAAACACCATATATTTT. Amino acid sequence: CASSATTGGGNTIYF.

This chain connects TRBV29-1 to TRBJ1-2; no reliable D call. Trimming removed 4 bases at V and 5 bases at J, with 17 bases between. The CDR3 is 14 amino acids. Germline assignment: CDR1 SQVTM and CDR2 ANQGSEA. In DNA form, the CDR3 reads TGCAGCGTTGGGCAGTCCGGAGGGTTTTATGGCTACACCTTC. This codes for CSVGQSGGFYGYTF.

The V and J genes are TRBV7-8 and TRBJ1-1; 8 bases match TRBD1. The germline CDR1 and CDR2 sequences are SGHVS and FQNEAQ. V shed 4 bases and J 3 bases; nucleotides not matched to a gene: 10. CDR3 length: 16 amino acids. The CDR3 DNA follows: TGTGCCAGCAGCTCAGGGACAGGTCCTTCCTACACTGAAGCTTTCTTT. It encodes CASSSGTGPSYTEAFF.